This T cell receptor (beta chain) comes out of a study of shared clonotypes between healthy human individuals. Whole-study findings and limits: What naive subsets generally showed was a larger estimated richness than memory subsets showed.

Naive CD8 cells lacked CD45RO, underwent positive selection for CCR7 and left out terminally differentiated effector memory CD45RA+ cells. Donors, healthy HIV-negative adults, lacked recent acute infections or vaccinations. This table comes from immunoSEQ multiplex PCR, and its TCRdb copy is limited to in-frame clones, with some not included. Seen here are millions of clones, approximately 94% observed once, and the top ten hold under 2%. About this clone: The antigen remains unidentified.

In germline, CDR1 is SGHVS, CDR2 FNYEAQ. This CDR3 spans 15 amino acids. V lost 3 bases and J 1 base, leaving 12 bases between the germline ends. The sequence was collected from a man in his late teens or twenties in good health. Some clones in this sample may be carry-over from other donors' samples. Sequencing was done on a sample of naive CD8+ T cells from PBMCs. The rearrangement links TRBV7-6 to TRBJ2-5; possible D gene TRBD2, 5 bases. Here the CDR3 reads CASSFRDVSQETQYF. The CDR3 DNA follows: TGTGCCAGCAGCTTCCGGGATGTAAGCCAAGAGACCCAGTACTTC.